The rows below give T cell receptor beta chains drawn from one sample of a study. Using its own MiXCR run on the RT-PCR reads, TCRdb lists one record per CDR3 protein. Altogether about 700,000 distinct CDR3 sequences are present, 11% to 15% being singletons, with the ten largest covering 3.6%. The sample consisted of memory CD4+ T cells from blood. The source of these receptors is a female donor in good health, serving as a healthy control. Each CDR3 is given with its conserved first and last residue. Fields, in order: D gene, V gene, clone size, J gene, CDR3 protein, CDR3 DNA. A D gene is named only where the DNA matches it firmly. Size tells how often a clone was seen (once, few, many) or the class of an expanded clone, and some rows leave it out.

-,TRBV9,-,TRBJ1-2,CASSVAGETPKIYGYTF,TGTGCCAGCAGCGTAGCGGGGGAAACCCCCAAAATCTATGGCTACACCTTC
TRBD1,TRBV7-3,few,TRBJ1-2,CASRLSGTGNGYTF,TGTGCCAGCAGATTATCCGGGACAGGGAATGGCTACACCTTC
-,TRBV6-4,many,TRBJ2-1,CASSLEIYNEQFF,TGTGCCAGCAGTCTCGAGATATACAATGAGCAGTTCTTC
TRBD2,TRBV12-3/TRBV12-4,-,TRBJ2-3,CASSLVAGGWADTQYF,TGTGCCAGCAGTTTAGTAGCGGGGGGTTGGGCGGATACGCAGTATTTT
-,TRBV18,few,TRBJ2-7,CASSPSLGQSYSEQYF,TGTGCCAGCTCACCTTCTTTGGGGCAGTCATACTCCGAGCAGTACTTC
TRBD2,TRBV7-7,few,TRBJ2-1,CASSLAGSDNEQFF,TGTGCTAGCAGCTTAGCGGGGAGCGACAATGAGCAGTTCTTC
-,TRBV4-3,many,TRBJ2-1,CASSQDVTNSYYNEQFF,TGCGCCAGCAGCCAAGATGTAACCAACTCATATTACAATGAGCAGTTCTTC
-,TRBV3-1,-,TRBJ2-3,CASSQRAGRSTDTQYF,TGTGCCAGCAGCCAAAGGGCGGGGCGTAGCACAGATACGCAGTATTTT
TRBD2,TRBV7-2,-,TRBJ2-1,CASRPLAVAYNEQFF,TGTGCCAGCAGGCCCCTAGCGGTAGCCTACAATGAGCAGTTCTTC
-,TRBV27,few,TRBJ1-6,CASRTLGGSPLHF,TGTGCCAGCAGAACACTAGGCGGCTCACCCCTCCACTTT
-,TRBV11-2,many,TRBJ2-1,CASRELLNDEQFF,TGTGCCAGCAGGGAGCTTTTGAACGATGAGCAGTTCTTC
TRBD2,TRBV6-5,-,TRBJ2-1,CASSYQGTRGNEQFF,TGTGCCAGCAGTTACCAAGGGACTAGGGGGAATGAGCAGTTCTTC
-,TRBV7-3,-,TRBJ1-3,CASSLTGGGFGNTIYF,TGTGCCAGCAGCTTAACTGGGGGAGGCTTCGGAAACACCATATATTTT
TRBD2,TRBV10-3,-,TRBJ2-1,CAISITSGSYNEQFF,TGTGCCATCAGTATTACTAGCGGGAGCTACAATGAGCAGTTCTTC